The rows below give T cell receptor beta chains drawn from one sample of a study of cytomegalovirus exposure and HLA in healthy donors. Some clones are missing from TCRdb's copy, which holds only in-frame ones; the method was immunoSEQ multiplex PCR. The table includes 85,000 to 100,000 clones, around three quarters detected once. The material sequenced was PBMCs. All receptors come from a male donor in good health and CMV-seropositive. Both conserved end residues are part of each CDR3. D genes are given only for firm matches. Expanded clones are given a class, and other clones once, few, many or no size at all.

D gene	V gene	J gene	clone size	CDR3 DNA	CDR3 protein
TRBD1	TRBV6-1	TRBJ1-5	NA	TGTGCCAGCAGGGTACAGGGGGCCAACAATCAGCCCCAGCATTTT	CASRVQGANNQPQHF
NA	TRBV7-6	TRBJ1-4	NA	TGTGCCAGCAGCGGTCGCGGGGGGACTAATGAAAAACTGTTTTTT	CASSGRGGTNEKLFF
TRBD2	TRBV30	TRBJ2-3	NA	TGTGCCTGGAGGGCGACGACAGCGGGGACTAGCAGTACTAGCACAGATACGCAGTATTTT	CAWRATTAGTSSTSTDTQYF
NA	TRBV30	TRBJ2-6	NA	TGTGCCTGGAGTGTCCCAGGTTCTGGGGCCAACGTCCTGACTTTC	CAWSVPGSGANVLTF
TRBD2	TRBV5-8	TRBJ2-3	NA	TGTGCCAGCAGCTTCCTTAGCGGGGGGGCAACAGATACGCAGTATTTT	CASSFLSGGATDTQYF
NA	TRBV27	TRBJ2-5	NA	TGTGCCAGCAGTCCCTACAGGGAACAAGAGACCCAGTACTTC	CASSPYREQETQYF
NA	TRBV11-3	TRBJ2-3	NA	TGTGCCAGCAGCGAAGGGCGGGGGCGCACAGATACGCAGTATTTT	CASSEGRGRTDTQYF
NA	TRBV29-1	TRBJ2-3	NA	TGCAGCACCCCTTCAGGGATCAGCACAGATACGCAGTATTTT	CSTPSGISTDTQYF
TRBD2	TRBV5-1	TRBJ2-1	NA	TGCGCCAGCAGTTTAGCGGGGGGAACCTACAATGAGCAGTTCTTC	CASSLAGGTYNEQFF
NA	TRBV30	TRBJ1-2	NA	TGTGCCTGGAGTCCCCCTCAGCGGGCGAGCTATGGCTACACCTTC	CAWSPPQRASYGYTF
TRBD1	TRBV7-2	TRBJ2-5	few	TGTGCCAGCAGCTTAGTTGAGGGACAGGGGTCAGAGACCCAGTACTTC	CASSLVEGQGSETQYF
NA	TRBV29-1	TRBJ1-2	few	TGCAGCGTTGACGGTCAGGGGGGCTACACCTTC	CSVDGQGGYTF
NA	TRBV6-4	TRBJ2-1	once	TGTGCCAGCAGTGAGATTCGGGGGGCTGAGCAGTTCTTC	CASSEIRGAEQFF
TRBD1	TRBV5-4	TRBJ1-4	NA	TGTGCCAGCAGCCCCGGGACAGGGCATGAAAAACTGTTTTTT	CASSPGTGHEKLFF
NA	TRBV25-1	TRBJ1-2	NA	TGTGCCAGCAGTGCCCCCTCTGACTATGGCTACACCTTC	CASSAPSDYGYTF
NA	TRBV19	TRBJ2-7	NA	TGTGCCAGTAGCCCACGGGACATTTCTCCCTCCAGGTACTTC	CASSPRDISPSRYF
NA	TRBV6-1	TRBJ1-5	NA	TGTGCCAGCAGTGGACAGCTTAGCAATCAGCCCCAGCATTTT	CASSGQLSNQPQHF
TRBD1	TRBV5-6	TRBJ1-6	NA	TGTGCCAGCAGCGAAGCGACAGGGGGAAATAATTCACCCCTCCACTTT	CASSEATGGNNSPLHF
NA	TRBV7-2	TRBJ1-2	few	TGTGCCAGCAGCTCTCGGTGGGGCTACACCTTC	CASSSRWGYTF
NA	TRBV7-9	TRBJ2-5	NA	TGTGCCAGCAGCTTATCGGGGTGGCGGGAGACCCAGTACTTC	CASSLSGWRETQYF
TRBD1	TRBV4-2	TRBJ1-2	NA	TGTGCCAGCAGCCAGACGGACAGGGAGGACTATGGCTACACCTTC	CASSQTDREDYGYTF
NA	TRBV7-8	TRBJ1-2	NA	TGTGCCAGCTCCACGGACAGTAACTATGGCTACACCTTC	CASSTDSNYGYTF
NA	TRBV7-9	TRBJ2-3	NA	TGTGCCAGTTCCCCCAGTGCAGATACGCAGTATTTT	CASSPSADTQYF
TRBD1	TRBV7-2	TRBJ1-5	once	TGTGCCAGCAGTTATAGACAGGGGCGGCAGCCCCAGCATTTT	CASSYRQGRQPQHF
NA	TRBV9	TRBJ1-4	NA	TGTGCCAGCAGCGGACCGGGGAGTGAAAAACTGTTTTTT	CASSGPGSEKLFF
NA	TRBV5-6	TRBJ2-7	NA	TGTGCCAGCAGCTTGGGGGCAGACTACGAGCAGTACTTC	CASSLGADYEQYF
NA	TRBV5-1	TRBJ1-1	NA	TGCGCCAGCAGCTTCCAGGGTTTGGGGACTGAAGCTTTCTTT	CASSFQGLGTEAFF
NA	TRBV5-4	TRBJ1-2	NA	TGTGCCAGCAGCTTGGATGGGCAGGGGTGGTATTCGGGCTATGGCTACACCTTC	CASSLDGQGWYSGYGYTF
TRBD1	TRBV10-3	TRBJ1-2	NA	TGTGCCATCAGTGAGTCTCGAGGACAGGGGGAAGGATGCACCTTC	CAISESRGQGEGCTF
NA	TRBV6-1	TRBJ2-5	NA	TGTGCCAGCAATCTGTCCCAAGAGACCCAGTACTTC	CASNLSQETQYF
NA	TRBV19	TRBJ1-3	NA	TGTGCCAGTCGCCAAGTGGGAGTAAGCTCTGGAAACACCATATATTTT	CASRQVGVSSGNTIYF
TRBD1	TRBV12-5	TRBJ1-1	once	TGTGCTAGTGGTGAAACAGGGGGCACTGAAGCTTTCTTT	CASGETGGTEAFF
NA	TRBV30	TRBJ1-2	NA	TGTGCCTGGAGTGTCCACAGCTATGGCTACACCTTC	CAWSVHSYGYTF